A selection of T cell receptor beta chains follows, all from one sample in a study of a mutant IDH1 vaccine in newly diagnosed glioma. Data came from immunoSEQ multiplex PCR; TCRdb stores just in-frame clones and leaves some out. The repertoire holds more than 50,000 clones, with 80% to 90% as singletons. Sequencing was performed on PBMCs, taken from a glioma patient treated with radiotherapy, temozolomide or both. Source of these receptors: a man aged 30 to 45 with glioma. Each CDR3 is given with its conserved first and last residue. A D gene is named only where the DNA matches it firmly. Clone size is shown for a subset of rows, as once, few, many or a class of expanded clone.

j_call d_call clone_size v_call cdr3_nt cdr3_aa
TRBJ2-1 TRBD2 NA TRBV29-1 TGCAGCGTACCCCGACTAGCGGACCTCTACAATGAGCAGTTCTTC CSVPRLADLYNEQFF
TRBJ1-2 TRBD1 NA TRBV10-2 TGCGCCAGCAGTGACGCTGTTAGAGGGGGCAACTATGGCTACACCTTC CASSDAVRGGNYGYTF
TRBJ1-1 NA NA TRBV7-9 TGTGCCAGCAGCCCTAACCGACAGGCCCGGAACACTGAAGCTTTCTTT CASSPNRQARNTEAFF
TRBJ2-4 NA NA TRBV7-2 TGTGCCAGCCAGCTTAGACTCAGGAAGGACATTCAGTACTTC CASQLRLRKDIQYF
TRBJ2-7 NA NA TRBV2 TGTGCCAGCATGGGCGGGGACAACTCCTACGAGCAGTACTTC CASMGGDNSYEQYF
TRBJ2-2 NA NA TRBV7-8 TGTGCCAGCAGCCTCAGGGGGAACACCGGGGAGCTGTTTTTT CASSLRGNTGELFF
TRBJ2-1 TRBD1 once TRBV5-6 TGTGCCAGCAGCTTTGGGACAGGGATCTATGAGCAGTTCTTC CASSFGTGIYEQFF
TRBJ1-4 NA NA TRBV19 TGTGCCAGTAGGGTGACAGGCGGCCATGAAAAACTGTTTTTT CASRVTGGHEKLFF
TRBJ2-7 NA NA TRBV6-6 TGTGCCAGCAGCCTCCCGGGACGGCTATACGAGCAGTACTTC CASSLPGRLYEQYF
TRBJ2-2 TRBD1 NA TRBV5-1 TGCGCCAGCAGGAAGGACAGGGGGGGCCTATCCACCGGGGAGCTGTTTTTT CASRKDRGGLSTGELFF
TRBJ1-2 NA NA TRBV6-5 TGTGCCAGCAGGACTGGGGGAGGCGGGGGCTACACCTTC CASRTGGGGGYTF
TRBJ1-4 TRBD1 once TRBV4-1 TGCGCCAGCAGCCATGGGGACAGATTATATACAACAACTAATGAAAAACTGTTTTTT CASSHGDRLYTTTNEKLFF
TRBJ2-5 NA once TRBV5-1 TGCGCCAGCAGCTTGAGCAAAAATGGGGAGACCCAGTACTTC CASSLSKNGETQYF
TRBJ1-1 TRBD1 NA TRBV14 TGTGCCAGCAGCCAAGCAGGGGGCACTGAAGCTTTCTTT CASSQAGGTEAFF
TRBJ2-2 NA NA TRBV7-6 TGTGCCAGCAGCTTATCAGGATTAACCCGGGAGCTGTTTTTT CASSLSGLTRELFF
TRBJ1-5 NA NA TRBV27 TGTGCCAGCAGTTTTCGGGGTGGGAATCAGCCCCAGCATTTT CASSFRGGNQPQHF
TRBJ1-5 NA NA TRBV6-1 TGTGCCACCGCCACAGGGTCGGGCTTTCAGCCCCAGCATTTT CATATGSGFQPQHF
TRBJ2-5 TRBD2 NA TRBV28 TGTGCCAGCACCGCCACTCTAGCGGACGTCCAAGAGACCCAGTACTTC CASTATLADVQETQYF
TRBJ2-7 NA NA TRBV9 TGTGCCAGCAGCGTAGGAGGACCCCTCTACGAGCAGTACTTC CASSVGGPLYEQYF
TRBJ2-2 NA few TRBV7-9 TGTGCCAGCAGCTTTATATCATCAGGGGAGCTGTTTTTT CASSFISSGELFF
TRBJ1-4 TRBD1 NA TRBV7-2 TGTGCCAGCAGCCATAAATCGACAGGGGTTGAAAAACTGTTTTTT CASSHKSTGVEKLFF
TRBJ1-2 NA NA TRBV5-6 TGTGCCAGCAGCTTTGAGTCTGCTATTCTAACCTATGGCTACACCTTC CASSFESAILTYGYTF
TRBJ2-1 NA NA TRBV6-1 TGTGCCAGCAGTGAAGGGCGCGGAGAGTTCTTC CASSEGRGEFF
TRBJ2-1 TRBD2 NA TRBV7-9 TGTGCCAGCAGCTTGTTTAGCGGGGGTAGGAATGAGCAGTTCTTC CASSLFSGGRNEQFF
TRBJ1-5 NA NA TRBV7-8 TGTGCCAGCAGCCTCGGGACCGTGAAGAATCAGCCCCAGCATTTT CASSLGTVKNQPQHF
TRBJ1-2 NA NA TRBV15 TGTGCCACCAGCAGAGATCTTGGGGGACGTGGCTACACCTTC CATSRDLGGRGYTF
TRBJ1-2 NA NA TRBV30 TGTGCCTGGAGTCCAAGTTTAAACTATGGCTACACCTTC CAWSPSLNYGYTF
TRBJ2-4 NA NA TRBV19 TGTGCCAGTAGTGCATGGGATTACAAAAACATTCAGTACTTC CASSAWDYKNIQYF
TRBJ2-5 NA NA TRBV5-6 TGTGCCAGCAGCTTGCCGGGTAACCGTTGGGAGACCCAGTACTTC CASSLPGNRWETQYF
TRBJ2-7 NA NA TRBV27 TGTGCCAGCAGTTTAGAGAAAGGGGGCGAGCAGTACTTC CASSLEKGGEQYF
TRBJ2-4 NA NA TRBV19 TGTGCCAGTAGTTTCGGGGCAGGGGTAGCCAAAAACATTCAGTACTTC CASSFGAGVAKNIQYF
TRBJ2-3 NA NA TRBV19 TGTGCCAGTAGTATAGAGGGACTCAGCACAGATACGCAGTATTTT CASSIEGLSTDTQYF
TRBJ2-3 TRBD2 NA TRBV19 TGTGCCACTCGGACTAGCGGGAACACAGATACGCAGTATTTT CATRTSGNTDTQYF
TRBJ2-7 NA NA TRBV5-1 TGCGCCAGCAGCTCGACTGTCGGGTCCTACGAGCAGTACTTC CASSSTVGSYEQYF
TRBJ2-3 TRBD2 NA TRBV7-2 TGTGCCAGCAGCTGGACTAGCGGGGGGACAGATACGCAGTATTTT CASSWTSGGTDTQYF
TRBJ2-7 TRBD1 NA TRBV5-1 TGCGCCAGCAAATCGGGACAGGAGTACTACGAGCAGTACTTC CASKSGQEYYEQYF
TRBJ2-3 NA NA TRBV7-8 TGTGCCAGCAGCGTCAGCACAGATACGCAGTATTTT CASSVSTDTQYF
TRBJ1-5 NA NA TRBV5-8 TGTGCCAGCAGCCGACGCCCAGGGGTTTATAGCAATCAGCCCCAGCATTTT CASSRRPGVYSNQPQHF